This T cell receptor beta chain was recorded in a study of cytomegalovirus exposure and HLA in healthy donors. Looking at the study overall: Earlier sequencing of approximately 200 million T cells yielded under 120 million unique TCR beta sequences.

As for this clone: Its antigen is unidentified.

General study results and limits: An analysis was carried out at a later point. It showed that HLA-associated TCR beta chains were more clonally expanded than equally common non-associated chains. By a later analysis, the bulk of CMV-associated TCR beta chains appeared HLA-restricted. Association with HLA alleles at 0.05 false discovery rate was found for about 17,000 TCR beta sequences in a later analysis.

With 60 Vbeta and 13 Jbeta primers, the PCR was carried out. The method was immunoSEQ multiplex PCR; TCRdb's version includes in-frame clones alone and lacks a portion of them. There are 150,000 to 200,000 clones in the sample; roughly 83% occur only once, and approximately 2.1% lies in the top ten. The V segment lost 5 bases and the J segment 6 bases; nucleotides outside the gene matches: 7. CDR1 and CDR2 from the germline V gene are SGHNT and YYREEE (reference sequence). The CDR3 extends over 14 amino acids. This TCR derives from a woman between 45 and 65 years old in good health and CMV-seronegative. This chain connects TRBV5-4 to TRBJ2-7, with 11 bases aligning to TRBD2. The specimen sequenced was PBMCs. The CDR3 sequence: CASSETGTSGEQYF. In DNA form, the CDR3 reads TGTGCCAGCAGTGAGACCGGGACTAGCGGCGAGCAGTACTTC.